A selection of T cell receptor beta chains follows, all from one sample in a study of CXCR3-negative and CXCR3-positive naive CD8 T cells. TCRdb re-called the 5' RACE reads, yielding one record per CDR3 amino acid sequence without DNA. The sample table sets out over 100,000 distinct CDR3 sequences. The specimen was naive CXCR3- CD8+ T cells from blood. The origin of the receptors is a human donor in good health. Some clones in this sample may be carry-over from other donors' samples. Both conserved end residues are part of each CDR3. Each record gives: V gene, J gene, CDR3 protein.

TRBV6-2/TRBV6-3	TRBJ2-3	CASSYPSGQGADTQYF
TRBV7-9	TRBJ2-5	CASIGVWDQETQYF
TRBV4-1	TRBJ2-1	CASSPDISSYNEQFF
TRBV28	TRBJ2-7	CATRGDRYYEQYF
TRBV29-1	TRBJ1-5	CSVWIDNQPQHF
TRBV27	TRBJ1-1	CASSDRATEAFF
TRBV9	TRBJ2-2	CASSETGDTGELFF
TRBV9	TRBJ2-7	CASGDGTSGSYEQYF
TRBV4-3	TRBJ2-7	CASSQEVRGYEQYF
TRBV7-2	TRBJ2-7	CASSLAWGRGWNEQYF
TRBV9	TRBJ1-5	CASSGGGIGQPQHF
TRBV4-1	TRBJ2-1	CASSRGHGGSDNEQFF
TRBV18	TRBJ1-1	CASSPPWGAAEAFF
TRBV25-1	TRBJ2-7	CASSEFYEQYF
TRBV7-9	TRBJ2-1	CASSLWGGAGRTYNEQFF
TRBV7-6	TRBJ2-7	CASSSQPGQGTGEQYF
TRBV29-1	TRBJ2-5	CSVEYRDKQETQYF
TRBV21-1	TRBJ2-1	CATTSRSSYNEQFF
TRBV4-1	TRBJ2-3	CASSQAVRLAGARYTDTQYF
TRBV7-9	TRBJ1-1	CASSLGQGATEAFF
TRBV5-4	TRBJ2-1	CASSRDFEQFF
TRBV7-8	TRBJ2-7	CASSLGMMRIEVGQYF
TRBV19	TRBJ1-1	CASSRSMNTEAFF
TRBV7-9	TRBJ1-2	CATPRPGNYGYTF
TRBV7-7	TRBJ2-5	CASSLAVDQETQYF
TRBV12-3/TRBV12-4	TRBJ2-1	CASTELAANEQFF
TRBV9	TRBJ2-5	CASSVATGETQYF
TRBV10-3	TRBJ2-7	CAISDPGSSYEQYF
TRBV7-9	TRBJ2-7	CASSLAYGQLGYEQYF
TRBV5-4	TRBJ1-2	CASSLKGDYGYTF
TRBV28	TRBJ1-3	CASSSTHSDPSGNTIYF
TRBV7-7	TRBJ2-7	CASSFGEGNEQYF
TRBV20-1	TRBJ2-7	CSARDTGPIYEQYF
TRBV4-2	TRBJ2-7	CASSQEQFPVSGEQYF
TRBV4-1	TRBJ2-2	CASSHNPETGNGELFF
TRBV12-3/TRBV12-4	TRBJ2-2	CASSPSVNTGELFF
TRBV7-3	TRBJ2-1	CASRTNLTSYNEQFF
TRBV10-1	TRBJ2-7	CASSEREEAGHEQYF
TRBV6-1	TRBJ2-4	CAAGEDRDRYF
TRBV7-2	TRBJ2-3	CASSSAGLRSPFFTDTQYF
TRBV7-9	TRBJ2-5	CASSLGTSGSGETQYF
TRBV28	TRBJ2-1	CASSSWRGDYNEQFF
TRBV28	TRBJ2-7	CASKWGTGPYEQYF
TRBV7-2	TRBJ2-5	CASQPTGLEETQYF
TRBV7-3	TRBJ2-1	CASSFTLAGALYNEQFF
TRBV4-3	TRBJ2-1	CASSQDASGVGGRQFF
TRBV28	TRBJ2-1	CASTPVFGGDSQFF
TRBV20-1	TRBJ2-1	CSALRLAGENYEQFF